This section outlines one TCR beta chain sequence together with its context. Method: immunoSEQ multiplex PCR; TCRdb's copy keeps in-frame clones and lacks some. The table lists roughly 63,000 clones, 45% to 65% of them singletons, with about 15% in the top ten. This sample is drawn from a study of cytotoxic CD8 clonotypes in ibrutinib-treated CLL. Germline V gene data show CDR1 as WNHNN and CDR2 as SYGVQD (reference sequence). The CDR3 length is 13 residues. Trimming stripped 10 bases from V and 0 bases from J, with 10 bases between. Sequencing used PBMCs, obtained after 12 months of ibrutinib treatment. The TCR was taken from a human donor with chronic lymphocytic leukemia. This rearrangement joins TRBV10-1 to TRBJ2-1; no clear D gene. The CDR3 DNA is TGCGCCACAGCCCCGAGCTCCTACAATGAGCAGTTCTTC. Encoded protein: CATAPSSYNEQFF.